One T cell receptor (beta chain) is described in this entry. Within the sample, other DNA sequences also encode this same CDR3. Following extraction, RNA underwent reverse transcription to cDNA, which served as the sequencing template. TCRdb's table, derived via immunoSEQ multiplex PCR, lists solely in-frame clones and lacks some. The sample consists of hundreds of thousands of clones, roughly 66% of them appearing once. This CDR3 is built from 11 residues. V was cut by 0 bases and J by 3 bases, with 2 bases left in between. Germline CDR1 is GTSNPN and CDR2 is SVGIG (reference sequence). These data originate in a study of CD8+ T cells in alopecia areata. Treatment noted: oral pan-JAK inhibitor, 5-10 mg twice daily.

The source was CD4+ T cells sorted from blood, collected around week 46, from a patient treated with tofacitinib. The chain employs TRBV30 and TRBJ2-5, with D unresolved. The receptor was isolated from a human donor with alopecia areata. CDR3 amino acids: CAWSVKETQYF. Written as DNA, the CDR3 is TGTGCCTGGAGTGTAAAAGAGACCCAGTACTTC. The whole variable domain, remainder taken from reference TRBV30 and TRBJ2-5, is SQTIHQWPATLVQPVGSPLSLECTVEGTSNPNLYWYRQAAGRGLQLLFYSVGIGQISSEVPQNLSASRPQDRQFILSSKKLLLSDSGFYLCAWSVKETQYFGPGTRLLVL.